The 5 T cell receptor beta chains given below trace back to one sample, sequenced in a study of T cell repertoires in ileal Crohn's disease. The assay was immunoSEQ multiplex PCR, and TCRdb's table has in-frame clones only and misses some. The sample includes 15,000 to 20,000 clones, around two thirds of them seen just once. The material sequenced was ileal tissue. The receptor source for this set is an adult with Crohn's disease.

This clone was counted only a few times. This sequence joins TRBV6-1 and TRBJ1-4; 7 bases agree with TRBD1. Germline trimming cut 2 bases from V and 0 bases from J; bases unmatched to any gene: 3. This CDR3 has 16 residues. The germline gives CDR1 MNHNS, CDR2 SASEGT. The CDR3 protein is CASSELGTATNEKLFF. The CDR3 DNA is TGTGCCAGCAGTGAACTAGGGACAGCAACTAATGAAAAACTGTTTTTT.

V is TRBV11-3 and J is TRBJ1-2; 8 bases agree with TRBD1. The CDR3 is 15 amino acids. V shed 6 bases and J 3 bases; nucleotides not matched to a gene: 9. Germline V gene lookup returns CDR1 SGHNT and CDR2 YENEEA. In DNA form, the CDR3 reads TGTGCCAGCAGTTCAGGGGGCGCCGGTGACTATGGCTACACCTTC. This encodes CASSSGGAGDYGYTF.

The CDR3: CASSEAVRYNEQFF. The CDR3 bases are TGCGCCAGCAGTGAGGCGGTCCGATACAATGAGCAGTTCTTC. V is TRBV10-1 and J is TRBJ2-1; D remains ambiguous. V dropped 2 bases and J dropped 4 bases, with 9 bases sitting between them. The germline V gene has CDR1 WNHNN and CDR2 SYGVQD (reference sequence). This CDR3 is 14 amino acids long.

The chain is built from TRBV29-1 and TRBJ2-1, with D perhaps TRBD1 (6 bases). The V gene's germline CDR1 is SQVTM and CDR2 ANQGSEA. V gave up 5 bases and J gave up 1 base, with 12 bases separating them. The CDR3 is made up of 14 amino acids. CDR3 region: CSVTQGGSYNEQFF. The CDR3 nucleotides are TGCAGCGTTACACAAGGGGGTTCCTACAATGAGCAGTTCTTC.

The CDR3 sequence is CASSLGQKSGNTIYF. The CDR3 DNA reads TGTGCCAGCAGCTTAGGACAAAAATCTGGAAACACCATATATTTT. The chain employs TRBV7-2 and TRBJ1-3; D unclear. The germline CDR1 and CDR2 sequences are SGHTA and FQGNSA. V was shortened by 1 base and J by 1 base, with 8 bases between the two germline ends. The CDR3 extends over 15 amino acids.